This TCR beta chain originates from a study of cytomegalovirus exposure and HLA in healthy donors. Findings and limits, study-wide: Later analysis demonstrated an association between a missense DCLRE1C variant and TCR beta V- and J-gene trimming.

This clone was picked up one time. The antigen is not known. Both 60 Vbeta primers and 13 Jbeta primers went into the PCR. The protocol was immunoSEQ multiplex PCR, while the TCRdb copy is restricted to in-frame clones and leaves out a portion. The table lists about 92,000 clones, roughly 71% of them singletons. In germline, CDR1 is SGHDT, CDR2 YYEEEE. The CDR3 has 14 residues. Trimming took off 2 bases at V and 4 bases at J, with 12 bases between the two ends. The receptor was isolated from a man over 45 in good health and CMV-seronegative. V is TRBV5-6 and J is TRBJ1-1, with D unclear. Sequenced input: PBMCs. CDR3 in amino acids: CASSLRRVSTEAFF. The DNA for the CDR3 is TGTGCCAGCAGCTTAAGGAGGGTGAGCACTGAAGCTTTCTTT.